This T cell receptor beta chain came from a study of cytomegalovirus exposure and HLA in healthy donors. V was clipped by 6 bases and J by 4 bases; unmatched bases: 11. The CDR3 is made up of 17 amino acids. The germline V gene has CDR1 LNHDA and CDR2 SQIVND (reference sequence). The PCR was carried out with 60 Vbeta primers and 13 Jbeta primers. The protocol was immunoSEQ multiplex PCR, while the TCRdb copy is restricted to in-frame clones and leaves out a portion. The sample yields around 170,000 clones, roughly three quarters seen once. The receptor's source is a woman aged 40 to 50 in good health and CMV-seropositive. This rearrangement joins TRBV19 to TRBJ2-2; 10 bases map to TRBD1. Sequenced input: PBMCs. The CDR3 reads CASRAGPGQGITGELFF. As DNA, the CDR3 is TGTGCCAGTAGGGCGGGTCCGGGACAGGGGATCACCGGGGAGCTGTTTTTT.